This T cell receptor (beta chain) came from a study of cytomegalovirus exposure and HLA in healthy donors. V lost 6 bases and J 6 bases, leaving 14 bases between the germline ends. This CDR3 region has 12 residues. The germline CDR1 and CDR2 sequences are SQVTM and ANQGSEA. 13 Jbeta primers and 60 Vbeta primers were used for the PCR. Using immunoSEQ multiplex PCR, the repertoire was profiled, and TCRdb retains in-frame clones only, with some absent. The sample holds about 64,000 clones; more than 60% are singletons and the top ten take roughly 5.1%. The origin of this receptor is a male donor in good health and CMV-seropositive. Sequences were obtained from PBMCs. The rearrangement links TRBV29-1 to TRBJ1-1, with D uncertain. This CDR3 reads CSVNGPASEAFF. DNA for the CDR3: TGCAGCGTGAACGGTCCCGCATCTGAAGCTTTCTTT.